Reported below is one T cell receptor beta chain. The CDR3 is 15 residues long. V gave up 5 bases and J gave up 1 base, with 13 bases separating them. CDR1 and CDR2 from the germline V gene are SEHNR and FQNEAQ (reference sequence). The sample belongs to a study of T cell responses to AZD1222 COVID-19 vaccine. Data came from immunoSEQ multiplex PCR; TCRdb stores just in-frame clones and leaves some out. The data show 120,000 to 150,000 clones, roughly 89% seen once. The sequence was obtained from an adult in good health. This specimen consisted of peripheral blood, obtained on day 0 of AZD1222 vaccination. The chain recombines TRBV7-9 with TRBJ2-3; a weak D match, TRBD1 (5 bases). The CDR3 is CASSLSRVGTDTQYF. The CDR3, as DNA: TGTGCCAGCAGCCTCAGCAGGGTGGGCACAGATACGCAGTATTTT.